The present entry profiles one TCR beta chain with its context. What antigen it recognizes has not been identified. No qualities accompany the bases; no much larger clone lies one base away. This entry comes from a study of shared clonotypes between healthy human individuals (dated by TCRdb to about 2020). Concerning the study at large: Two women and three men aged 18 to 49 years were included in the cohort. For each donor, three plates each were used for CD4 naive and CD4 memory, two plates were used for CD8 naive, and one plate was used for CD8 memory. The study deeply sequenced blood TCR repertoires of several healthy adults to estimate repertoire size and the extent of clonotype sharing between individuals. To increase sequencing depth and limit assay-specific biases, TCR repertoire library preparation and sequencing were carried out by different laboratories using diverse techniques. Leukapheresis yielded between about 0.85 and 10 billion PBMCs per donor. Study-level results and caveats: Sharing across a few donors was observed for about 4.8% of naive CD4, over 3% of naive CD8, about 2.3% of memory CD4, and about 0.4% of memory CD8 clonotypes. Rarefaction of sorted-subset datasets indicated incomplete sequencing despite the large sequencing depth. Compared with non-shared clonotypes, clonotypes shared by all four sorted-subset donors had higher generation probabilities. The small number of donors limited the genetic and exposure-history diversity represented. Sampling was restricted to blood, and TCR repertoires in tissues likely differ from the TCR repertoires found in blood. Larger estimated clonotype richness was generally found for naive subsets than for memory subsets. Pairwise subsampling indicated that sequencing depth was expected to affect the degree of clonotype sharing among donors.

CD8 naive samples were CD45RO-negative cells positively selected for CCR7, giving a CD45RA+CCR7+ population that excluded TemRA cells. The donors were healthy, HIV-negative adults who had no recently reported acute infections or vaccinations. Every donor was a Caucasian adult living in Nashville, Tennessee, USA. After blood collection by leukapheresis, PBMCs were isolated using Ficoll-Histopaque density gradient centrifugation and then cryopreserved in the vapor phase of liquid nitrogen. Analytical flow cytometry was used to check the purity and quantity of every magnetically sorted T cell population. Genomic DNA was isolated from every sorted fraction and measured by UV absorbance on a Nanodrop 2000c. TCR CDR3 regions were amplified from genomic DNA by multiplex PCR using the deep immunoSEQ assay. Extracted genomic DNA from each cell subset was spread evenly across all wells of several immunoSEQ 96-well plates, with each plate serving as a replicate. For sorted subsets, each replicate PCR was loaded with approximately 0.2 ug genomic DNA, equivalent to 30,000 or so T cell genomes. Purified libraries were quantified with a Qubit 3.0 fluorometer, sized on a Bioanalyzer 2100, and re-quantified with the KAPA Library Quantification kit. Each immunoSEQ 96-well plate was sequenced on its own single-read 150-cycle Illumina NextSeq 550 flow cell. In the source study's methods: Because only junctional sequences without quality scores were contained in the immunoSEQ output, filtering matching that applied to full-length reads could not be performed. Sequences were annotated with PyIR, a Python wrapper for IgBLAST v1.9, and V/J genes and CDR3 were assigned using IMGT germline references. Any read was removed if the V/J assignment was weak (E-value above 1e-6), the CDR3 was missing, or the read contained stop codons, out-of-frame junctions, or ambiguous translated residues. V3J clonotypes were defined as sequences sharing an identical inferred V gene, J gene, and CDR3 amino acid sequence. Percentage overlap between repertoires was calculated by dividing the number of shared unique clonotypes by the size of the smaller repertoire. Three approaches were used to assess repertoire richness: RTK rarefaction, the Chao1 estimator, and Recon v2.1 estimates of unobserved clonotypes. For all TCRbeta clonotypes obtained by the gDNA method from a handful of donors, generation probabilities were computed with OLGA. TCRdb's version of the immuneACCESS table is confined to in-frame rearrangements and falls short of the full clone set. An unresolved V gene accounts for under half of the shortfall where checked; the remainder is of unknown origin. That table furnishes V, J and clone size, whereas the DNA furnished D and trimming. In this sample the table shows millions of clones, about 95% of which occur a single time. The top ten hold approximately 1.2% of the sample.

The receptor comes from a man between 18 and 35 years old in good health. The sequencing sample was made of naive CD8+ T cells sorted from blood. The intended sense of this specimen's cell subset or site label: CD45RA+CCR7+.

The nucleotide sequence reads TGTGCCAGCAGCTTTGGAGTGTCAGATACGCAGTATTTT. It is translated as CASSFGVSDTQYF. The chain joins TRBV13 to TRBJ2-3; the D segment cannot be called with confidence. From the cysteine up to the phenylalanine, the CDR3 has a length of 13 residues. Only the CDR3 DNA stays, 39 bases, in frame from base 1. The germline V gene (reference sequence) yields PRHDT for CDR1 and FYEKMQ for CDR2. Trimming takes 3 bases from V and 4 bases from J, and the germline ends sit 8 bases apart.